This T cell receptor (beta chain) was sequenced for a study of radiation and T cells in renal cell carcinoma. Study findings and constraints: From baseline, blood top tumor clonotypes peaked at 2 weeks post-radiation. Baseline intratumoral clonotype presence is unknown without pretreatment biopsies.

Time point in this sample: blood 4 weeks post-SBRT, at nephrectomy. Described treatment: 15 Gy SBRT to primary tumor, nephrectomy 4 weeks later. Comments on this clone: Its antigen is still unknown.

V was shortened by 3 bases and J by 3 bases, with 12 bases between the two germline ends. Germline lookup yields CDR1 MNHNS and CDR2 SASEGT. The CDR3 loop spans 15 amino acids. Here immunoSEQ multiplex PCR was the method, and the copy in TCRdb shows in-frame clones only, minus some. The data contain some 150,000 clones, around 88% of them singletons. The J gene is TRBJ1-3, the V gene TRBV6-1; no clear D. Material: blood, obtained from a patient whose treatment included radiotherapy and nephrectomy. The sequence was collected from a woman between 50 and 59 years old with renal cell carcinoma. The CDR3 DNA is TGTGCCAGCAGTGAGAATGGGGTTAATGGAAACACCATATATTTT. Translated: CASSENGVNGNTIYF.